This note documents a single TCR beta chain sequence. This entry comes from a study of T-cell reconstitution after alpha-beta-depleted transplantation in children. A TCRbeta library incorporating unique molecular identifiers was prepared. TCRdb reprocessed the PCR reads with MiXCR, giving one entry per CDR3 protein. The data show roughly 200,000 distinct CDR3 sequences, 8.5% to 10% seen once. The V end was cut by 1 base, the J end by 4 bases, with 13 bases between. Per germline, CDR1 SEHNR and CDR2 FQNEAQ (reference sequence). The CDR3 length is 15 residues. The sample in question was PBMCs from the stem cell graft donor, obtained from the stem cell graft. The rearrangement joins TRBV7-9 to TRBJ1-2; tentative D call: TRBD1 (5 bases). The receptor comes from a human donor who donated a stem cell graft to a child with acute lymphoblastic leukemia. This CDR3 reads CASSLGDSGSYGYTF. CDR3 bases: TGTGCCAGCAGCTTAGGGGATTCAGGGTCCTATGGCTACACCTTC.